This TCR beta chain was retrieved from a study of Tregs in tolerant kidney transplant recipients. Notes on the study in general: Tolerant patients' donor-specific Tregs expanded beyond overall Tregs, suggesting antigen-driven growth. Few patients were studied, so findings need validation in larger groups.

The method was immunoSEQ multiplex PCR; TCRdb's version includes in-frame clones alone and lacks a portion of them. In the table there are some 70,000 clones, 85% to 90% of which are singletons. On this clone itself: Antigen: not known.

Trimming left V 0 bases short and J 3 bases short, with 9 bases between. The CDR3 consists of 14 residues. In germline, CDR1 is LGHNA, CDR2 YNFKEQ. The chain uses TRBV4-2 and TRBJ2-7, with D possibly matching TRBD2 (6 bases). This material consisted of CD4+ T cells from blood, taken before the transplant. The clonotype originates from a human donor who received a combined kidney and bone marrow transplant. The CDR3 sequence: CASSQEWRDYEQYF. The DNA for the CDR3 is TGTGCCAGCAGCCAAGAGTGGCGGGACTACGAGCAGTACTTC.